This T cell receptor (beta chain) is from a study of low-dose radiotherapy and immunotherapy resistance in tumors. About the research overall: Every 2 weeks, cohort 1 got 0.5 Gy, reaching 6.5 Gy to the planning target volume. The treatment that patients received was intravenous nivolumab 240 mg every two weeks plus ipilimumab 1 mg/kg every six weeks. Each fraction given to Cohort 2 every two weeks delivered 1 Gy, and the total reached 13 Gy over 26 weeks.

Germline V lookup: CDR1 LNHDA, CDR2 SQIVND (reference sequence). V shed 6 bases, J shed 8 bases, and the junction held 15 bases outside the gene matches. The CDR3 is 17 amino acids. TRAV- and TRBV-specific primers, spanning alpha and beta chains, primed first-strand cDNA. Amplification of TCRs used a constant-region primer and V-primer adapter for approximately 18 PCR cycles. In TCRdb, the reads were re-called with MiXCR into one record per CDR3 protein. The top ten hold over 8.5% of the sample, which has 60,000 to 90,000 distinct CDR3 sequences, about a third seen once. Time point reported: before trial treatment. Donors were administered nivolumab, ipilimumab, aspirin and low-dose cyclophosphamide, together with low-dose radiotherapy.

The source of this sequence is a female donor with ovarian cancer. The chain couples TRBV19 to TRBJ2-1; 11 positions agree with TRBD2. Source: PBMCs, taken before treatment. The CDR3: CASRGPRLAGTRDEQFF. The CDR3 DNA sequence: TGTGCCAGTAGGGGCCCTCGACTAGCGGGAACTAGGGATGAGCAGTTCTTC.